This TCR beta chain was profiled in a study of CD8 T cells in ankylosing spondylitis. Study outcomes and limitations: Within ankylosing spondylitis blood, a TCR beta motif made up of several highly homologous variants appeared to be characteristic.

Germline-derived CDR1 and CDR2 are LGHDT and YNNKEL (reference sequence). Deletions cut 2 bases from V and 11 bases from J, with 10 bases between. This CDR3 is built from 13 residues. Quantitative 5'-RACE was performed with molecular barcodes, and it yielded the TCR beta libraries. TCRdb reanalysed the 5' RACE reads using MiXCR and keeps one entry per CDR3 protein. The sample contains about 540,000 distinct CDR3 sequences, roughly 13% of which appear only once. This clonotype showed up just a few times. The target antigen is unknown. The sequence was collected from a male donor with ankylosing spondylitis. Sequenced input: blood, either unsorted or a sorted T cell fraction (not recorded which). V usage is TRBV3-1 and J usage is TRBJ1-6; D not resolved. The CDR3 DNA follows: TGTGCCAGCAGCCAACAACAAACGGCACCCCTCCACTTT. This codes for CASSQQQTAPLHF. Full variable domain (outside the CDR3, taken from reference TRBV3-1 and TRBJ1-6): DTAVSQTPKYLVTQMGNDKSIKCEQNLGHDTMYWYKQDSKKFLKIMFSYNNKELIINETVPNRFSPKSPDKAHLNLHINSLELGDSAVYFCASSQQQTAPLHFGNGTRLTVT.